Here is one TCR beta chain with its context. The CDR3 is 14 amino acids. Germline V CDR1 and CDR2: SGHRS, YFSETQ. V shed 0 bases and J shed 6 bases, with 12 bases lying between them. This entry is derived from a study of blood T cell repertoires in COVID-19. The method was immunoSEQ multiplex PCR; TCRdb's version includes in-frame clones alone and lacks a portion of them. Here the sample spans over 150,000 clones, 80% to 85% being singletons. This TCR was sampled from an elderly woman with active or convalescent COVID-19. The chain is built from TRBV5-1 and TRBJ1-2; tentative D call: TRBD1 (5 bases). The sequencing sample was made of peripheral blood. The CDR3 DNA sequence: TGCGCCAGCAGCTTGGCCGGGGGAAGTGATGGCTACACCTTC. Protein product: CASSLAGGSDGYTF.